What follows are 30 T cell receptor beta chains derived from one specimen sequenced in a study of cytomegalovirus exposure and HLA in healthy donors. The PCR contained 60 Vbeta and 13 Jbeta primers. The table came from immunoSEQ multiplex PCR; TCRdb's copy has only in-frame clones and leaves some out. The sample records some 150,000 clones, 65% to 80% being singletons. Sequencing was done on a sample of PBMCs. Receptor source: a man younger than 35 in good health and CMV-seronegative.

The chain has TRBV7-9 and TRBJ1-1; D is unresolved. There are 10 residues in the CDR3. From germline, CDR1 is SEHNR and CDR2 FQNEAQ (reference sequence). The V gene lost 5 bases and the J gene lost 7 bases, with 5 bases spanning the gap. This CDR3 reads CASSPGEAFF. CDR3 DNA: TGTGCCAGCAGCCCGGGTGAAGCTTTCTTT.

The chain joins TRBV28 to TRBJ1-1; D gene ambiguous. Germline CDR1 reads MDHEN; CDR2 reads SYDVKM. V dropped 3 bases and J dropped 1 base, with 6 bases sitting between them. The CDR3 has 13 amino acids. CDR3 coding DNA: TGTGCCAGCAGTTTTGTTAGGAACACTGAAGCTTTCTTT. Translation gives CASSFVRNTEAFF.

This clone was observed a handful of times. V is TRBV7-9 and J is TRBJ1-2, with D uncertain. The V gene lost 1 base and the J gene lost 8 bases, with 11 bases spanning the gap. This CDR3 is built from 13 residues. CDR1 and CDR2 (germline): SEHNR, FQNEAQ (reference sequence). The CDR3 loop reads CASSLDGLGGYTF. CDR3 bases: TGTGCCAGCAGCTTAGACGGACTTGGGGGCTACACCTTC.

In its sample, this clone was seen once. The chain employs TRBV5-4 and TRBJ1-6, with D tentatively TRBD1 (5 bases). The germline V gene has CDR1 SGHNT and CDR2 YYREEE (reference sequence). Deletions cut 5 bases from V and 6 bases from J, with 18 bases between. The CDR3 totals 16 residues. Here the CDR3 DNA reads TGTGCCAGCAGTCACAAGGGGAGGGGTGGTAATTCACCCCTCCACTTT. Residues: CASSHKGRGGNSPLHF.

The V call is TRBV4-3, the J call TRBJ1-6; the D is unclear. The CDR3 loop spans 17 amino acids. Germline CDR1 and CDR2: LGHNA and YSLEER. V lost 1 base and J lost 0, with 10 bases in between. CDR3 coding DNA: TGCGCCAGCAGCCAAGGTGGCACTAGCTCCTATAATTCACCCCTCCACTTT. It yields the protein CASSQGGTSSYNSPLHF.

The chain couples TRBV7-2 to TRBJ1-1; the D is unclear. The CDR3 covers 14 residues. Germline V lookup: CDR1 SGHTA, CDR2 FQGNSA. With 5 bases removed from V and 6 bases from J, the gap between germline ends came to 16 bases. The CDR3: CASSGARVPPEAFF. Written as DNA, the CDR3 is TGTGCCAGCAGCGGCGCACGGGTTCCCCCTGAAGCTTTCTTT.

The CDR3 protein is CAWSALGNEQYF. As DNA, the CDR3 is TGTGCCTGGAGTGCACTCGGGAACGAGCAGTACTTC. The V call is TRBV30, the J call TRBJ2-7; weak D call: TRBD2 (5 bases). V shed 1 base and J shed 5 bases, with 9 bases lying between them. Germline CDR1 and CDR2: GTSNPN and SVGIG (reference sequence). CDR3 length: 12 amino acids.

The chain couples TRBV18 to TRBJ1-5; D might be TRBD1 (5 bases). V lost 2 bases, J lost 4 bases, and 9 bases lay in between. Germline loops: CDR1 KGHSH, CDR2 LQKENI. The length of the CDR3 is 14 residues. CDR3 in amino acids: CASSPRQGNQPQHF. The CDR3 DNA reads as TGTGCCAGCTCACCAAGGCAGGGAAATCAGCCCCAGCATTTT.

This chain connects TRBV7-9 to TRBJ2-7, with 7 bases lining up with TRBD1. The CDR3 runs 14 residues. Per the germline V gene, CDR1 is SEHNR and CDR2 is FQNEAQ (reference sequence). The junction had 5 bases not matched to a gene; V was cut back by 4 bases and J by 2 bases. CDR3 nucleotides: TGTGCCAGCAGCTCCCAGGGGGAGCCCTACGAGCAGTACTTC. Its protein is CASSSQGEPYEQYF.

V usage is TRBV29-1 and J usage is TRBJ2-1; 15 bases map to TRBD2. The CDR3 contains 19 residues. V was clipped by 1 base and J by 0 bases; unmatched bases: 7. The V gene's germline CDR1 is SQVTM and CDR2 ANQGSEA. In DNA form, the CDR3 reads TGCAGCGTTGAAGGGACTAGCGGGGGGGTACCGAGCTCCTACAATGAGCAGTTCTTC. Translated: CSVEGTSGGVPSSYNEQFF.

In its sample, this clone was seen once. V is TRBV18 and J is TRBJ2-7, with D possibly matching TRBD1 (7 bases). Trimming stripped 6 bases from V and 3 bases from J, with 18 bases between. The CDR3 runs to 15 residues. The V gene's germline CDR1 is KGHSH and CDR2 LQKENI. CDR3 region: CASSPRQGGFYEQYF. The CDR3 nucleotides are TGTGCCAGCTCCCCCAGGCAGGGGGGATTCTACGAGCAGTACTTC.

The rearrangement uses TRBV19 and TRBJ2-5, with TRBD2 matching 12 bases. This CDR3 has 13 residues. Germline loops: CDR1 LNHDA, CDR2 SQIVND (reference sequence). With V trimmed by 11 bases and J by 10 bases, 11 bases remained unmatched. CDR3 bases: TGTGCCGCCGGAAGGGCTAGCGGGGGGGACCAGTACTTC. It codes for CAAGRASGGDQYF. Using reference TRBV19 and TRBJ2-5 for the parts outside the CDR3, the full variable domain is DGGITQSPKYLFRKEGQNVTLSCEQNLNHDAMYWYRQDPGQGLRLIYYSQIVNDFQKGDIAEGYSVSREKKESFPLTVTSAQKNPTAFYLCAAGRASGGDQYFGPGTRLLVL.

This chain links TRBV6-1 with TRBJ1-4; possibly TRBD1 for D (5 bases). Trimming pared 3 bases from V and 5 bases from J, leaving 10 bases between. CDR3 length: 14 residues. Germline V gene sequence: CDR1 MNHNS, CDR2 SASEGT. CDR3 residues: CASSDGGVNEKLFF. The DNA for the CDR3 is TGTGCCAGCAGTGACGGGGGGGTCAATGAAAAACTGTTTTTT.

With regard to this clone: The junction and the germline gene differ at one end; a read error may be behind it. The rearrangement joins TRBV19 to TRBJ2-3, with 9 bases fitting TRBD2. Germline V lookup: CDR1 LNHDA, CDR2 SQIVND (reference sequence). The CDR3 runs 15 residues. The CDR3 loop reads CASTTAGTSKDTQYF. For the CDR3, the DNA is TGTGCCAGTACCACCGCAGGGACTAGCAAAGATACGCAGTATTTT. Filled out from reference TRBV19 and TRBJ2-3, the complete variable domain reads DGGITQSPKYLFRKEGQNVTLSCEQNLNHDAMYWYRQDPGQGLRLIYYSQIVNDFQKGDIAEGYSVSREKKESFPLTVTSAQKNPTAFYLCASTTAGTSKDTQYFGPGTRLTVL.

CDR3 DNA: TGTGCCAGCAGTGACCTTACAGGGGATTGGACTGAAGCTTTCTTT. Translation gives CASSDLTGDWTEAFF. The chain employs TRBV25-1 and TRBJ1-1, with TRBD1 matching 7 bases. The CDR3 has 15 residues. V trimming: 3 bases; J trimming: 5 bases; junction bases outside the gene matches: 9. The germline CDR1 and CDR2 sequences are MGHDK and SYGVNS.

This clone was counted between two and nine times. This rearrangement joins TRBV2 to TRBJ1-6; D ambiguous. Trimming took off 4 bases at V and 6 bases at J, with 10 bases between the two ends. Germline assignment: CDR1 SNHLY and CDR2 FYNNEI. The CDR3 extends over 14 amino acids. In nucleotides, the CDR3 is TGTGCCAGCAGTGTAGAGGAAGGTAATTCACCCCTCCACTTT. Translated: CASSVEEGNSPLHF.

This clone was picked up a small number of times. The junction and the germline gene differ at one end; a read error may be behind it. V gene TRBV5-1 combines with J gene TRBJ2-6; D perhaps matches TRBD2 (6 bases). In germline, CDR1 is SGHRS, CDR2 YFSETQ. CDR3 length: 20 amino acids. The CDR3 spells CASSLEGRRDHYSGANGLTF. The CDR3 nucleotides are TGCGCCAGCAGCTTGGAGGGTCGGCGGGACCACTACTCTGGGGCCAACGGCCTGACTTTC.

V and J are TRBV7-9 and TRBJ1-2; TRBD1 agrees at 12 bases. Germline trimming cut 5 bases from V and 4 bases from J; bases unmatched to any gene: 8. The CDR3 runs to 16 residues. Germline values: CDR1 SEHNR, CDR2 FQNEAQ (reference sequence). CDR3 protein: CASSDRLGQGAYGYTF. The CDR3 DNA reads as TGTGCCAGCAGCGACCGACTGGGACAGGGGGCCTATGGCTACACCTTC.

V is TRBV7-8 and J is TRBJ2-7; the D gene is possibly TRBD1 (6 bases). Germline V CDR1 and CDR2: SGHVS, FQNEAQ. Deletions cut 4 bases from V and 2 bases from J, with 15 bases between. The CDR3 is 15 amino acids. In nucleotides, the CDR3 is TGTGCCAGCAGCTCAAGAAACAGGGCTCCCTACGAGCAGTACTTC. As protein: CASSSRNRAPYEQYF.

The V call is TRBV2, the J call TRBJ2-5; maybe TRBD1 (6 bases). Germline V gene data show CDR1 as SNHLY and CDR2 as FYNNEI. V was shortened by 1 base and J by 4 bases, with 16 bases between the two germline ends. The CDR3 totals 16 residues. Here the CDR3 reads CASSEGGTYKVETQYF. The DNA for the CDR3 is TGTGCCAGCAGTGAAGGGGGGACATACAAGGTAGAGACCCAGTACTTC.

This clone was seen only a few times. This rearrangement joins TRBV11-2 to TRBJ2-7, with 10 positions matching TRBD2. Trimming took 7 bases from V and 3 from J; bases not matched to a gene: 15. The CDR3 loop spans 17 amino acids. Germline CDR1 reads SGHAT; CDR2 reads FQNNGV. CDR3 residues: CASMGVGGLAANYEQYF. CDR3 DNA sequence: TGTGCCAGCATGGGGGTCGGAGGACTAGCGGCTAACTACGAGCAGTACTTC.

The genes are TRBV7-3 and TRBJ1-1, with 7 bases identical to TRBD1. Germline assignment: CDR1 SGHTA and CDR2 FQGTGA. Unmatched junction bases numbered 12, after V lost 5 bases and J lost 3 bases. This CDR3 has 16 residues. CDR3 loop: CASSRQGGILDTEAFF. The CDR3 DNA is TGTGCCAGCAGCCGACAAGGGGGCATTCTAGACACTGAAGCTTTCTTT.

The genes are TRBV7-6 and TRBJ2-7; D is ambiguous. Germline V CDR1 and CDR2: SGHVS, FNYEAQ. Trimming cost V 4 bases and J 3 bases, with 7 bases left between them. The CDR3 has 12 residues. CDR3 sequence (DNA): TGTGCCAGCAGCTCTCTCGGCTACGAGCAGTACTTC. Its protein product is CASSSLGYEQYF.

This rearrangement joins TRBV5-1 to TRBJ1-6; D unclear. V was clipped by 0 bases and J by 9 bases, with 10 bases between them. This CDR3 has 14 amino acids. Looked up from germline, CDR1 is SGHRS and CDR2 is YFSETQ. For the CDR3, the DNA is TGCGCCAGCAGCTTGGAGGATTGGGCTTCACCCCTCCACTTT. It specifies CASSLEDWASPLHF.

The chain is built from TRBV7-3 and TRBJ2-5; 10 bases are shared with TRBD1. Germline CDR1 SGHTA, CDR2 FQGTGA. This CDR3 is 18 amino acids long. After removal of 5 bases from V and 4 bases from J, the junction contained 16 bases not matched to a gene. CDR3 sequence reads: CASSAGQGTGLMAETQYF. CDR3 in DNA: TGTGCCAGCAGCGCGGGACAGGGGACGGGTTTAATGGCAGAGACCCAGTACTTC.

The chain combines TRBV9 with TRBJ2-1; 9 positions match TRBD2. Germline values: CDR1 SGDLS, CDR2 YYNGEE. This CDR3 is 16 amino acids long. The ends lost 3 bases at V and 4 bases at J; junction bases unmatched: 8. For the CDR3, the DNA is TGTGCCAGCAGCGGAGGGGCGGGGGGGCGATACAATGAGCAGTTCTTC. This gives the protein CASSGGAGGRYNEQFF. Complete variable domain (other parts from reference TRBV9 and TRBJ2-1): DSGVTQTPKHLITATGQRVTLRCSPRSGDLSVYWYQQSLDQGLQFLIQYYNGEERAKGNILERFSAQQFPDLHSELNLSSLELGDSALYFCASSGGAGGRYNEQFFGPGTRLTVL.

The chain is built from TRBV15 and TRBJ2-2; possible D gene TRBD2, 5 bases. The germline V gene encodes CDR1 LNHNV and CDR2 YYDKDF (reference sequence). The CDR3 extends over 13 amino acids. V shed 6 bases and J shed 3 bases, with 8 bases lying between them. The CDR3 nucleotides are TGTGCCACCAGAACTAGTGACACCGGGGAGCTGTTTTTT. Its translation: CATRTSDTGELFF. The complete variable domain, with remaining parts taken from reference TRBV15 and TRBJ2-2, reads DAMVIQNPRYQVTQFGKPVTLSCSQTLNHNVMYWYQQKSSQAPKLLFHYYDKDFNNEADTPDNFQSRRPNTSFCFLDIRSPGLGDTAMYLCATRTSDTGELFFGEGSRLTVL.

This clone was picked up a small number of times. The genes are TRBV19 and TRBJ2-1, with TRBD1 matching 10 bases. Germline CDR1 LNHDA, CDR2 SQIVND (reference sequence). This CDR3 is 14 amino acids long. After removal of 7 bases from V and 9 bases from J, the junction contained 9 bases not matched to a gene. CDR3 amino acids: CASKSGTGAGEQFF. For the CDR3, the DNA is TGTGCCAGTAAATCCGGGACAGGGGCCGGTGAGCAGTTCTTC.

The gene calls are TRBV6-6 and TRBJ2-1; possible D gene TRBD1, 7 bases. Trimming cost V 4 bases and J 7 bases, with 17 bases left between them. This CDR3 is 15 amino acids long. Per the germline V gene, CDR1 is MNHNY and CDR2 is SVGAGI (reference sequence). Written as DNA, the CDR3 is TGTGCCAGCAGTTCTGAGCGCTCAGGGGGGAATGAGCAGTTCTTC. It encodes CASSSERSGGNEQFF.

This sequence joins TRBV6-4 and TRBJ2-3; tentative D call: TRBD1 (5 bases). CDR3 size: 11 residues. V was trimmed by 8 bases and J by 4 bases, leaving 7 bases between them. Germline V gene lookup returns CDR1 MRHNA and CDR2 SNTAGT. DNA for the CDR3: TGTGCCAGCGAAGGGGCAGATACGCAGTATTTT. Its protein product is CASEGADTQYF.